A single T cell receptor beta chain is shown here with its context. The target antigen is unknown. These data originate in a study of T cell repertoires in cytomegalovirus infection. TCRdb processed the reads anew with MiXCR; each CDR3 protein has one entry. The sample holds some 940,000 distinct CDR3 sequences; less than 35% are singletons and the top ten take roughly 13%. Trimming removed 2 bases from V and 7 bases from J, with 15 bases in between. The CDR3 loop spans 16 amino acids. Germline V gene data show CDR1 as MNHEY and CDR2 as SMNVEV (reference sequence). The sample here was cultured CD8+ T cells from PBMCs, taken from culture after CMV antigen stimulation. This sequence joins TRBV27 and TRBJ1-6; D might be TRBD1 (6 bases). The sequence was collected from a human donor in good health (CMV status not recorded). Some clones in this sample may be carry-over from other donors' samples. This chain's CDR3 is CASSLMGARANSPLHF. CDR3 nucleotides: TGTGCCAGCAGTTTAATGGGGGCCCGAGCGAATTCACCCCTCCACTTT.